The 16 T cell receptor beta chains presented below share a single source sample, sequenced in a study of T cell responses to AZD1222 COVID-19 vaccine. Sequencing used immunoSEQ multiplex PCR; TCRdb keeps in-frame clones, though not all of them. Among roughly 150,000 clones listed, about 92% were seen once. The sequenced sample was peripheral blood, obtained on day 0 of AZD1222 vaccination. The receptors shown here come from an adult in good health.

The genes are TRBV29-1 and TRBJ1-5; D might be TRBD1 (6 bases). The CDR3 is 16 residues long. Germline CDR1 and CDR2: SQVTM and ANQGSEA. V lost 5 bases, J lost 1 base, and 18 bases lay in between. CDR3: CSVLIVGGASNQPQHF. The CDR3 DNA is TGCAGCGTTCTGATCGTGGGGGGCGCAAGCAATCAGCCCCAGCATTTT.

The rearrangement uses TRBV7-6 and TRBJ1-4, with 9 positions matching TRBD1. Per germline, CDR1 SGHVS and CDR2 FNYEAQ. The CDR3 runs to 14 residues. Trimming at V came to 5 bases and at J to 5 bases, leaving 3 bases not matched to a gene. CDR3 in amino acids: CASSRGTGNEKLFF. In DNA, the CDR3 is TGTGCCAGCAGCAGAGGGACAGGGAATGAAAAACTGTTTTTT.

This clone was seen only once. V and J are TRBV19 and TRBJ1-1; D unclear. Germline V gene lookup returns CDR1 LNHDA and CDR2 SQIVND (reference sequence). This CDR3 has 14 residues. Deletions cut 0 bases from V and 9 bases from J, with 14 bases between. Here the CDR3 reads CASSIDPLGYQAFF. DNA for the CDR3: TGTGCCAGTAGTATAGACCCCTTAGGTTATCAAGCTTTCTTT.

Comment on this clone: A read error may produce the germline difference seen at one junction end. CDR3 sequence: CASSLAGSGSYEQYF. In DNA, the CDR3 is TGTGCCAGCAGCCTAGCCGGTTCGGGTTCCTACGAGCAGTACTTC. V and J are TRBV7-2 and TRBJ2-7; possibly TRBD2 for D (5 bases). The CDR3 spans 15 residues. CDR1 and CDR2 from the germline V gene are SGHTA and FQGNSA.

The V call is TRBV19, the J call TRBJ2-7, with D uncertain. The CDR3 spans 15 residues. Germline V CDR1 and CDR2: LNHDA, SQIVND (reference sequence). V was pared by 5 bases and J by 1 base, with 15 bases between. The CDR3 loop is CASSLVPAESYEQYF. The DNA of the CDR3 is TGTGCCAGTAGTTTGGTCCCGGCGGAGTCCTACGAGCAGTACTTC.

J is TRBJ2-7 and V is TRBV30; D uncertain. V was trimmed by 4 bases and J by 5 bases, leaving 18 bases between them. Germline-derived CDR1 and CDR2 are GTSNPN and SVGIG (reference sequence). The CDR3 loop spans 14 amino acids. Here the CDR3 reads CAWTFDGLINEQYF. The CDR3, as DNA: TGTGCCTGGACATTCGACGGCTTAATCAACGAGCAGTACTTC.

The rearrangement uses TRBV18 and TRBJ1-4; 7 bases align to TRBD1. This CDR3 has 14 amino acids. With V trimmed by 5 bases and J by 6 bases, 6 bases remained unmatched. The V gene's germline CDR1 is KGHSH and CDR2 LQKENI. The CDR3 nucleotides read TGTGCCAGCTCAGAGGGGGCTGCCCATGAAAAACTGTTTTTT. Its protein product is CASSEGAAHEKLFF.

This clone appeared a single time. This chain connects TRBV30 to TRBJ2-7, with no clear D. Looked up from germline, CDR1 is GTSNPN and CDR2 is SVGIG (reference sequence). The CDR3 covers 13 residues. V lost 3 bases, J lost 6 bases, and 15 bases lay in between. CDR3 protein: CAWRTDGLGEQYF. CDR3 DNA: TGTGCCTGGAGGACGGACGGGCTGGGCGAGCAGTACTTC.

The chain joins TRBV19 to TRBJ1-2, with 12 bases that match TRBD1. Unmatched junction bases numbered 5, after V lost 5 bases and J lost 4 bases. CDR1 LNHDA and CDR2 SQIVND come from the germline V gene (reference sequence). This CDR3 is built from 15 residues. The CDR3 DNA reads as TGTGCCAGTAGTGCCGGGACAGGGGGCTTCTATGGCTACACCTTC. Translated: CASSAGTGGFYGYTF. The entire variable domain, with the rest obtained from reference TRBV19 and TRBJ1-2, is as follows: DGGITQSPKYLFRKEGQNVTLSCEQNLNHDAMYWYRQDPGQGLRLIYYSQIVNDFQKGDIAEGYSVSREKKESFPLTVTSAQKNPTAFYLCASSAGTGGFYGYTFGSGTRLTVV.

This clone was seen once. This sequence joins TRBV6-2 or TRBV6-3 and TRBJ1-1; TRBD1 aligns across 7 bases. The CDR3 consists of 12 residues. The junction had 9 bases not matched to a gene; V was cut back by 5 bases and J by 12 bases. The germline V gene encodes CDR1 MNHEY and CDR2 SVGEGT. The CDR3, as DNA: TGTGCCAGCAGTGAGACAGGGATTCGGACTTTCTTT. Translation gives CASSETGIRTFF.

This chain links TRBV12-3 or TRBV12-4 with TRBJ1-1, with a weak D call TRBD1 (6 bases). The CDR3 extends over 13 amino acids. V dropped 3 bases and J dropped 7 bases, with 12 bases sitting between them. The CDR3 here is CASSFLFRGEAFF. CDR3 nucleotide sequence: TGTGCCAGCAGTTTTTTATTCAGGGGTGAAGCTTTCTTT.

In this sample, this clone turned up once. CDR3 DNA: TGTGCCAGCAGTTCGGTGGGAGGCTACACCTTC. Protein sequence: CASSSVGGYTF. V usage is TRBV6-2 or TRBV6-3 and J usage is TRBJ1-2; D is uncertain. Per germline, CDR1 MNHEY and CDR2 SVGEGT. V lost 4 bases to trimming and J lost 8 bases, with 8 bases between them. This CDR3 comprises 11 residues.

The chain joins TRBV7-6 to TRBJ1-3, with D uncertain. Looked up from germline, CDR1 is SGHVS and CDR2 is FNYEAQ. The CDR3 has 15 amino acids. V shed 2 bases and J shed 1 base, with 9 bases lying between them. This CDR3 reads CASSLLSVSGNTIYF. The CDR3 DNA reads TGTGCCAGCAGCTTACTATCCGTTTCTGGAAACACCATATATTTT.

The gene calls are TRBV6-5 and TRBJ2-6; D remains unclear. The length of the CDR3 is 13 residues. V was trimmed by 3 bases and J by 5 bases, leaving 5 bases between them. Germline V CDR1 and CDR2: MNHEY, SVGAGI. The CDR3: CASSYGRANVLTF. As DNA, the CDR3 is TGTGCCAGCAGTTATGGGAGGGCCAACGTCCTGACTTTC.

The rearrangement links TRBV7-2 to TRBJ2-1; 11 bases are a match to TRBD1. CDR1 is SGHTA, CDR2 FQGNSA, per germline. V lost 4 bases, J lost 3 bases, and 2 bases stayed unmatched. The CDR3 covers 15 residues. As DNA, the CDR3 is TGTGCCAGCAGCTCGGGACAGGGGGGCTACAATGAGCAGTTCTTC. Residues: CASSSGQGGYNEQFF. Full variable domain (rest looked up from reference TRBV7-2 and TRBJ2-1): GAGVSQSPSNKVTEKGKDVELRCDPISGHTALYWYRQSLGQGLEFLIYFQGNSAPDKSGLPSDRFSAERTGGSVSTLTIQRTQQEDSAVYLCASSSGQGGYNEQFFGPGTRLTVL.

This clone was seen just once. This chain uses TRBV15 with TRBJ2-2, with TRBD1 identical over 7 bases. The CDR3 runs 14 residues. Germline values: CDR1 LNHNV, CDR2 YYDKDF (reference sequence). With 8 bases clipped from V and 4 bases from J, the junction kept 7 bases outside the gene matches. CDR3 sequence: CATSTGAGTGELFF. Written as DNA, the CDR3 is TGTGCCACCTCTACAGGGGCGGGCACCGGGGAGCTGTTTTTT.